Below are 29 T cell receptor beta chains sequenced from a single sample in a study of blood T cells in healthy people across ages. Next came a second PCR, run for about 7 to 12 cycles, which used a sample-barcoded 5' primer along with a J-beta primer mix. Each CDR3 protein is one row after TCRdb ran MiXCR on the 5' RACE reads. The sample shows approximately 800,000 distinct CDR3 sequences, roughly 50% of them seen only once. The sequencing input was blood. These receptors came from a man aged 35 to 55 in good health.

The chain combines TRBV5-1 with TRBJ2-2; the D is unclear. Per germline, CDR1 SGHRS and CDR2 YFSETQ. CDR3 length equals 15 residues. The germline V and J ends were trimmed by 0 bases and 1 base, with 7 bases remaining between them. CDR3 protein: CASSLVSGNTGELFF. The CDR3 DNA follows: TGCGCCAGCAGCTTGGTTTCAGGGAACACCGGGGAGCTGTTTTTT.

A few counts support this clonotype. The J gene is TRBJ2-1, the V gene TRBV5-1; D unclear. Germline V gene data show CDR1 as SGHRS and CDR2 as YFSETQ. Trimming took 2 bases from V and 10 from J, leaving 16 bases between them. The CDR3 contains 14 residues. For the CDR3, the DNA is TGCGCCAGCAGCTTAGGTAAAACCTCTCCCGAGCAGTTCTTC. Translated: CASSLGKTSPEQFF.

This clonotype was observed a few times. Given a much more abundant clone one base away, this may be a read error. The chain has TRBV4-3 and TRBJ2-5, with a tentative D call TRBD1 (5 bases). Trimming removed 0 bases at V and 1 base at J, with 12 bases between. The CDR3 runs to 16 residues. Germline CDR1 and CDR2: LGHNA and YSLEER. DNA for the CDR3: TGCGCCAGCAGCCAAGATGGGGCAAGCCCCCAAGAGACCCAGTACTTC. Residues: CASSQDGASPQETQYF.

A word on this clonotype: One end of the junction does not line up with germline, which may come from a read error. The chain carries TRBV20-1 and TRBJ2-3; D perhaps matches TRBD1 (6 bases). The CDR3 is 12 residues long. Germline V CDR1 and CDR2: DFQATT, SNEGSKA (reference sequence). The DNA for the CDR3 is TGCAGTGCCAGGGGCAGCACAAATACGCAGTATTTT. Its translation is CSARGSTNTQYF.

The chain has TRBV4-3 and TRBJ2-3; D is possibly TRBD1 (6 bases). V was clipped by 0 bases and J by 6 bases, with 7 bases between them. Looked up from germline, CDR1 is LGHNA and CDR2 is YSLEER. This CDR3 spans 13 amino acids. DNA of the CDR3: TGCGCCAGCAGCCAAGAGGGGGCGGATACGCAGTATTTT. Residues: CASSQEGADTQYF.

This clonotype was seen many times. CDR3 residues: CASSPRREVVYEQYF. Here the CDR3 DNA reads TGCGCCAGCAGCCCCCGGCGGGAGGTGGTCTACGAGCAGTACTTC. The chain is built from TRBV4-3 and TRBJ2-7; 8 bases align to TRBD2. V shed 4 bases, J shed 3 bases, and the junction held 8 bases outside the gene matches. The CDR3 contains 15 residues. Per germline, CDR1 LGHNA and CDR2 YSLEER.

The V and J genes are TRBV4-2 and TRBJ2-1, with 7 bases lining up with TRBD2. Trimming at V came to 4 bases and at J to 6 bases, leaving 6 bases not matched to a gene. This CDR3 has 14 amino acids. Looked up from germline, CDR1 is LGHNA and CDR2 is YNFKEQ. CDR3: CASSPGLVSNEQFF. Written as DNA, the CDR3 is TGTGCCAGCAGCCCAGGACTAGTCTCCAATGAGCAGTTCTTC.

The chain combines TRBV20-1 with TRBJ2-5; no firm D call. Judging by the DNA end, TRBJ2-7 fits better; the J call may be wrong. The CDR3 extends over 13 amino acids. From germline, CDR1 is DFQATT and CDR2 SNEGSKA (reference sequence). The CDR3 coding sequence is TGCAGTGCTAGAGAGCCCCCCCGCTACGAGCAGTACTTC. Protein: CSAREPPRYEQYF.

This clonotype appeared a single time. The CDR3 reads CASRSPGQAGAQYF. The DNA for the CDR3 is TGTGCCAGCAGGTCACCGGGACAGGCAGGGGCCCAGTACTTC. The rearrangement uses TRBV28 and TRBJ2-5; 8 positions agree with TRBD1. This CDR3 comprises 14 residues. Germline V lookup: CDR1 MDHEN, CDR2 SYDVKM. Trimming took 6 bases from V and 9 from J; bases not matched to a gene: 12.

This CDR3 reads CSAPGAELKQYF. The CDR3 nucleotides are TGCAGTGCACCCGGGGCCGAGCTGAAGCAGTACTTC. This rearrangement joins TRBV20-1 to TRBJ2-7; D is perhaps TRBD1 or TRBD2 (5 bases each). V lost 6 bases to trimming and J lost 8 bases, with 17 bases between them. Germline V CDR1 and CDR2: DFQATT, SNEGSKA (reference sequence). The length of the CDR3 is 12 residues.

The V call is TRBV4-1, the J call TRBJ2-5; 7 bases are shared with TRBD1. This CDR3 is 15 amino acids long. Germline assignment: CDR1 MGHRA and CDR2 YSYEKL. The J segment lost 0 bases and the V segment lost 2 bases, leaving 3 bases of the junction unmatched. This chain's CDR3 is CASSQPDRDQETQYF. As DNA, the CDR3 is TGCGCCAGCAGCCAACCCGACAGGGACCAAGAGACCCAGTACTTC.

The gene calls are TRBV6-6 and TRBJ2-7; 8 bases agree with TRBD2. The closer fit of TRBJ2-4 to the DNA end suggests the J call may be wrong. Looked up from germline, CDR1 is MNHNY and CDR2 is SVGAGI (reference sequence). This CDR3 spans 17 amino acids. The CDR3 here is CASSPPAGGVGANIQYF. The CDR3 nucleotides read TGTGCCAGCAGCCCACCGGCGGGGGGTGTGGGGGCGAACATTCAGTACTTC.

V usage is TRBV7-6 and J usage is TRBJ2-7; 7 bases line up with TRBD2. V was pared by 1 base and J by 2 bases, with 14 bases of the junction left unmatched. Germline V gene sequence: CDR1 SGHVS, CDR2 FNYEAQ. This CDR3 is 18 amino acids long. In nucleotides, the CDR3 is TGTGCCAGCAGCTTAGGTTCCCTAGCGGACGAACATCCCTACGAGCAGTACTTC. Translating gives CASSLGSLADEHPYEQYF.

The chain uses TRBV6-2 or TRBV6-3 and TRBJ2-3; TRBD2 might be the D (6 bases). The germline CDR1 and CDR2 sequences are MNHEY and SVGEGT. CDR3 length: 14 residues. Trimming removed 6 bases at V and 3 bases at J, with 13 bases between. CDR3 protein: CASSRTRETDTQYF. CDR3 in DNA: TGTGCCAGCAGCCGAACTCGGGAGACAGATACGCAGTATTTT.

V usage is TRBV14 and J usage is TRBJ2-4, with 9 nucleotides matching TRBD1. The CDR3 contains 15 residues. The germline V gene has CDR1 SGHDN and CDR2 FVKESK. V gave up 4 bases and J gave up 7 bases; unmatched junction bases: 8. The CDR3 spells CASSPRTGAWNIQYF. In DNA, the CDR3 is TGTGCCAGCAGCCCTCGGACAGGGGCATGGAACATTCAGTACTTC.

The chain carries TRBV2 and TRBJ2-2; TRBD2 aligns across 8 bases. V lost 7 bases to trimming and J lost 6 bases; unmatched junction nucleotides: 10. Looked up from germline, CDR1 is SNHLY and CDR2 is FYNNEI. The CDR3 has 15 amino acids. CDR3 nucleotides: TGTGCCAGCAAAAGTGCTAGCGGGTGGGCCGGGGAGCTGTTTTTT. The encoded protein is CASKSASGWAGELFF.

The rearrangement uses TRBV6-5 and TRBJ2-5; 7 nucleotides agree with TRBD1. CDR3 size: 13 residues. CDR1 is MNHEY, CDR2 SVGAGI, per germline. J was trimmed by 5 bases and V by 0 bases; bases with no gene match: 0. CDR3 in amino acids: CASSYSDRETQYF. The CDR3 region has the DNA TGTGCCAGCAGTTACTCGGACAGGGAGACCCAGTACTTC.

This chain uses TRBV7-2 with TRBJ2-7; perhaps TRBD2 as D (5 bases). CDR1 SGHTA and CDR2 FQGNSA come from the germline V gene. The V end was cut by 5 bases, the J end by 0 bases, with 11 bases between. This CDR3 comprises 14 residues. The CDR3 sequence: CASSPQADSYEQYF. The CDR3, as DNA: TGTGCCAGCAGCCCCCAAGCGGACTCCTACGAGCAGTACTTC.

The sample holds one count of this clonotype. The V gene is TRBV7-2, the J gene TRBJ1-1; D is undetermined. The germline CDR1 and CDR2 sequences are SGHTA and FQGNSA. Trimming shortened V by 1 base and J by 6 bases, and 12 bases separated the two germline ends. The CDR3 is made up of 14 amino acids. DNA of the CDR3: TGTGCCAGCAGCTTAGTTCCGGGAACAGCTGAAGCTTTCTTT. As protein: CASSLVPGTAEAFF. Using reference TRBV7-2 and TRBJ1-1 for the parts outside the CDR3, the full variable domain is GAGVSQSPSNKVTEKGKDVELRCDPISGHTALYWYRQSLGQGLEFLIYFQGNSAPDKSGLPSDRFSAERTGGSVSTLTIQRTQQEDSAVYLCASSLVPGTAEAFFGQGTRLTVV.

The V and J genes are TRBV5-4 and TRBJ2-5; D gene ambiguous. CDR1 and CDR2 from the germline V gene are SGHNT and YYREEE (reference sequence). This CDR3 contains 13 residues. The V end was cut by 4 bases, the J end by 1 base, with 8 bases between. The CDR3 bases are TGTGCCAGCAGCGCGTCCATCCAAGAGACCCAGTACTTC. Encoded protein: CASSASIQETQYF.

This clonotype has more than one count but fewer than ten. The chain couples TRBV20-1 to TRBJ2-2; D is perhaps TRBD1 or TRBD2 (6 bases each). Trimming stripped 6 bases from V and 8 bases from J, with 19 bases between. The CDR3 totals 14 residues. Germline V CDR1 and CDR2: DFQATT, SNEGSKA (reference sequence). CDR3 residues: CSAPKGGGGGELFF. CDR3 nucleotides: TGCAGTGCGCCCAAAGGAGGGGGTGGGGGGGAGCTGTTTTTT.

The J gene is TRBJ2-4, the V gene TRBV5-5; D may be TRBD1 (5 bases). The V gene lost 4 bases and the J gene lost 0 bases, with 11 bases spanning the gap. CDR3 size: 15 residues. Germline CDR1 and CDR2: SGHKS and YYEKEE (reference sequence). CDR3 nucleotide sequence: TGTGCCAGCAGCCCCGGACACATAGCCAAAAACATTCAGTACTTC. The encoded protein is CASSPGHIAKNIQYF.

The CDR3 nucleotides are TGCAGTGTCCCGAAGGGGGCCGTATACAATGAGCAGTACTTC. Its protein product is CSVPKGAVYNEQYF. The chain has TRBV20-1 and TRBJ2-7, with 7 bases matching TRBD1. The ends lost 7 bases at V and 7 bases at J; junction bases unmatched: 16. This CDR3 comprises 14 residues. Germline-derived CDR1 and CDR2 are DFQATT and SNEGSKA (reference sequence).

The rearrangement links TRBV29-1 to TRBJ2-5, with D maybe TRBD2 (6 bases). Germline assignment: CDR1 SQVTM and CDR2 ANQGSEA. Between the trimmed V and J ends, which lost 4 bases and 0 bases, there was a span of 12 bases. The CDR3 length is 14 residues. The DNA of the CDR3 is TGCAGCGTTGGACACGGAGGGTACCAAGAGACCCAGTACTTC. This translates into CSVGHGGYQETQYF.

A few counts support this clonotype. The chain combines TRBV27 with TRBJ2-6; the D gene could be TRBD1 or TRBD2 (5 bases each). The V end was cut by 6 bases, the J end by 12 bases, with 21 bases between. CDR1 and CDR2 from the germline V gene are MNHEY and SMNVEV (reference sequence). The CDR3 sequence is 15 residues long. CDR3 bases: TGTGCCAGCAGGACCCAGGGACGACTCCTCGGCGTCCTGACTTTC. Its protein product is CASRTQGRLLGVLTF.

This clonotype was detected only a few times. V usage is TRBV6-6 and J usage is TRBJ2-5, with D maybe TRBD1 (5 bases). Matching the DNA end better, TRBJ2-7 makes the J call doubtful. The V gene's germline CDR1 is MNHNY and CDR2 SVGAGI (reference sequence). The CDR3 extends over 15 amino acids. The CDR3 nucleotides are TGTGCCAGCAGGCCCGAATTAATCAGGGCCTACGAGCAGTACTTC. Amino acid sequence: CASRPELIRAYEQYF.

In the case of this clonotype: This clone may be a read error of a much larger clone one base away. The DNA of the CDR3 is TGCAGCGCAAGTTCCTCCCACAATGAGCAGTTCTTC. This encodes CSASSSHNEQFF. The V call is TRBV29-1, the J call TRBJ2-1; D is ambiguous. The CDR3 loop spans 12 amino acids. Germline V CDR1 and CDR2: SQVTM, ANQGSEA.

The chain has TRBV20-1 and TRBJ2-1; 9 bases match TRBD2. This CDR3 spans 14 amino acids. The germline V gene encodes CDR1 DFQATT and CDR2 SNEGSKA (reference sequence). J was trimmed by 3 bases and V by 6 bases; bases with no gene match: 6. The CDR3 nucleotides read TGCAGTGCAAAGACTAGCGGTCGCTACAATGAGCAGTTCTTC. Translation: CSAKTSGRYNEQFF.

The chain has TRBV4-1 and TRBJ1-2; D not certain. V was trimmed by 3 bases and J by 6 bases, leaving 14 bases between them. From germline, CDR1 is MGHRA and CDR2 YSYEKL. The CDR3 contains 14 residues. The CDR3 loop is CASSHGPGSDGYTF. The CDR3, as DNA: TGCGCCAGCAGCCATGGCCCGGGGTCGGATGGCTACACCTTC.